One sample yielded the 17 T cell receptor beta chains listed below, sequenced in a study of OX40 agonist ivuxolimab in advanced cancers. The table came from immunoSEQ multiplex PCR; TCRdb's copy has only in-frame clones and leaves some out. The sample holds 35,000 to 40,000 clones, approximately 82% seen once. The specimen comprised CD4+ or CD8+ T cells sorted from blood, sampled in a trial of the OX40 agonist ivuxolimab. These receptors were obtained from an adult with an advanced solid tumor such as melanoma, head and neck, liver or kidney cancer.

The V and J genes are TRBV7-2 and TRBJ2-7; D gene ambiguous. The V gene's germline CDR1 is SGHTA and CDR2 FQGNSA. The CDR3 spans 14 residues. The ends were cut back, 1 base at V and 2 bases at J, with 9 bases in the middle. The CDR3 here is CASSLVPEAYEQYF. Here the CDR3 DNA reads TGTGCCAGCAGCTTAGTTCCAGAGGCCTACGAGCAGTACTTC. Together with reference TRBV7-2 and TRBJ2-7, the CDR3 gives the full variable domain: GAGVSQSPSNKVTEKGKDVELRCDPISGHTALYWYRQSLGQGLEFLIYFQGNSAPDKSGLPSDRFSAERTGGSVSTLTIQRTQQEDSAVYLCASSLVPEAYEQYFGPGTRLTVT.

CDR3 DNA: TGTGCCAGCAGGAATACAGGGGATGGAAACACCATATATTTT. Encoded protein: CASRNTGDGNTIYF. The V gene is TRBV6-5, the J gene TRBJ1-3, with 7 bases matching TRBD1. Unmatched junction bases numbered 5, after V lost 6 bases and J lost 3 bases. Germline-derived CDR1 and CDR2 are MNHEY and SVGAGI. The CDR3 spans 14 residues.

The CDR3 region is CASSYGGGRSPDTQYF. The DNA for the CDR3 is TGTGCCAGCAGTTACGGGGGGGGCCGTTCCCCAGATACGCAGTATTTT. The rearrangement links TRBV6-5 to TRBJ2-3; TRBD2 might be the D (7 bases). The CDR3 contains 16 residues. Germline values: CDR1 MNHEY, CDR2 SVGAGI. V lost 2 bases, J lost 4 bases, and 16 bases lay in between.

The V call is TRBV7-8, the J call TRBJ1-6; maybe TRBD1 (5 bases). V lost 5 bases, J lost 5 bases, and 13 bases lay in between. This CDR3 has 15 residues. Germline assignment: CDR1 SGHVS and CDR2 FQNEAQ. CDR3 nucleotide sequence: TGTGCCAGCAGCCCAGCGGGGGGGAATAATTCACCCCTCCACTTT. It is translated as CASSPAGGNNSPLHF.

The V gene is TRBV11-2, the J gene TRBJ2-7; weak D call: TRBD1 (5 bases). Germline V lookup: CDR1 SGHAT, CDR2 FQNNGV. CDR3 length equals 16 residues. V lost 5 bases, J lost 7 bases, and 24 bases lay in between. The CDR3 is CASSRQGRTTLREQYF. DNA for the CDR3: TGTGCCAGCAGCCGTCAGGGCAGGACAACGTTGAGGGAGCAGTACTTC.

The chain carries TRBV4-3 and TRBJ2-1, with TRBD2 identical over 12 bases. This CDR3 is built from 17 residues. J was trimmed by 6 bases and V by 2 bases; bases with no gene match: 8. Per the germline V gene, CDR1 is LGHNA and CDR2 is YSLEER. The CDR3 region is CASSQNLLAGGSNEQFF. In nucleotides, the CDR3 is TGCGCCAGCAGCCAAAACCTACTAGCGGGGGGCTCCAATGAGCAGTTCTTC.

This chain uses TRBV19 with TRBJ1-2, with D maybe TRBD1 (6 bases). V was cut by 4 bases and J by 1 base, with 13 bases left in between. This CDR3 region has 15 residues. Germline CDR1 is LNHDA and CDR2 is SQIVND (reference sequence). The CDR3 DNA reads as TGTGCCAGTAGTAACGTACAGGGCATTAACTATGGCTACACCTTC. The encoded protein is CASSNVQGINYGYTF.

The gene calls are TRBV9 and TRBJ2-3; 8 bases line up with TRBD1. Germline lookup yields CDR1 SGDLS and CDR2 YYNGEE. With 6 bases clipped from V and 2 bases from J, the junction kept 11 bases outside the gene matches. The CDR3 spans 16 residues. CDR3 sequence: CASISPDRADTDTQYF. Here the CDR3 DNA reads TGTGCCAGCATCAGTCCGGACAGGGCAGACACAGATACGCAGTATTTT. Filled out from reference TRBV9 and TRBJ2-3, the complete variable domain reads DSGVTQTPKHLITATGQRVTLRCSPRSGDLSVYWYQQSLDQGLQFLIQYYNGEERAKGNILERFSAQQFPDLHSELNLSSLELGDSALYFCASISPDRADTDTQYFGPGTRLTVL.

For the CDR3, the DNA is TGCGCCAGCAGTGATCCCGGGGATACGCAGTATTTT. It specifies CASSDPGDTQYF. The J gene is TRBJ2-3, the V gene TRBV5-1; D is ambiguous. V lost 5 bases and J lost 6, with 10 bases in between. The CDR3 consists of 12 residues. Per the germline V gene, CDR1 is SGHRS and CDR2 is YFSETQ.

The rearrangement uses TRBV5-1 and TRBJ1-6, with 9 bases fitting TRBD1. Unmatched junction bases numbered 8, after V lost 4 bases and J lost 6 bases. The CDR3 extends over 16 amino acids. CDR1 is SGHRS and CDR2 is YFSETQ in the germline V gene. The CDR3 protein is CASSLDPGQGNSPLHF. The DNA for the CDR3 is TGCGCCAGCAGCCTGGATCCGGGACAGGGTAATTCACCCCTCCACTTT.

This rearrangement joins TRBV7-3 to TRBJ2-3; weak D call: TRBD1 (6 bases). Germline CDR1 and CDR2: SGHTA and FQGTGA. The CDR3 is 15 amino acids. The V end was cut by 2 bases, the J end by 2 bases, with 11 bases between. CDR3: CASSLQPGATDTQYF. Written as DNA, the CDR3 is TGTGCCAGCAGCTTACAGCCAGGGGCCACAGATACGCAGTATTTT.

V usage is TRBV5-1 and J usage is TRBJ2-7; 12 nucleotides line up with TRBD2. The CDR3 runs to 15 residues. Trimming removed 4 bases from V and 5 bases from J; junction bases left unmatched: 7. CDR1 is SGHRS and CDR2 is YFSETQ in the germline V gene. CDR3 region: CASSQWTSGANEQYF. For the CDR3, the DNA is TGCGCCAGCAGCCAGTGGACTAGCGGGGCGAACGAGCAGTACTTC.

The CDR3 DNA reads as TGTGCCAGTAGGGGGACAGCTGGAGGGAACACTGAAGCTTTCTTT. Encoded protein: CASRGTAGGNTEAFF. The chain recombines TRBV19 with TRBJ1-1, with 7 bases fitting TRBD1. The CDR3 totals 15 residues. In germline, CDR1 is LNHDA, CDR2 SQIVND (reference sequence). With V trimmed by 6 bases and J by 1 base, 8 bases remained unmatched.

The chain recombines TRBV19 with TRBJ2-7; D unclear. The germline V and J ends were trimmed by 6 bases and 4 bases, with 19 bases remaining between them. Germline CDR1 is LNHDA and CDR2 is SQIVND (reference sequence). The CDR3 contains 15 residues. The CDR3 DNA reads TGTGCCAGTAGGTTACATTCAAAAGGGAATTACGAGCAGTACTTC. Translation gives CASRLHSKGNYEQYF.

The chain employs TRBV5-4 and TRBJ1-6; 7 nucleotides agree with TRBD1. J was trimmed by 6 bases and V by 1 base; bases with no gene match: 1. Germline values: CDR1 SGHNT, CDR2 YYREEE (reference sequence). The CDR3 sequence is 14 residues long. The CDR3 region has the DNA TGTGCCAGCAGCTTGACAGGGGTTAATTCACCCCTCCACTTT. Protein product: CASSLTGVNSPLHF.

The gene calls are TRBV7-2 and TRBJ1-1; possibly TRBD1 for D (5 bases). Germline CDR1 and CDR2: SGHTA and FQGNSA. The CDR3 runs 15 residues. V was shortened by 1 base and J by 1 base, with 10 bases between the two germline ends. The CDR3 region has the DNA TGTGCCAGCAGCTTAGTTGTGGGGCCGAACACTGAAGCTTTCTTT. Translating gives CASSLVVGPNTEAFF.

The chain employs TRBV5-4 and TRBJ2-1; D might be TRBD2 (5 bases). Between the trimmed V and J ends, which lost 1 base and 8 bases, there was a span of 16 bases. The CDR3 has 15 amino acids. CDR1 and CDR2 (germline): SGHNT, YYREEE (reference sequence). The CDR3 region has the DNA TGTGCCAGCAGCTTGTTGGGAGTCGACGGGTATGAGCAGTTCTTC. Its protein product is CASSLLGVDGYEQFF.